This T cell receptor beta chain was observed in a study of T-cell reconstitution after alpha-beta-depleted transplantation in children. General study results and limits: A year post-transplant, T-cell counts and diversity derived mostly from newly produced T cells. Several hundred rapidly expanded clones from non-depleted graft cells reportedly supplied alpha-beta T cells about two months post-transplant.

This clonotype showed up many times. What it binds is unknown. CDR1 and CDR2 (germline): DFQATT, SNEGSKA (reference sequence). This CDR3 spans 11 amino acids. With 3 bases removed from V and 12 bases from J, the gap between germline ends came to 12 bases. For TCRbeta, the library was prepared with unique molecular identifiers. MiXCR, run by TCRdb on the PCR reads, gives a single entry per CDR3 protein. The table lists approximately 500,000 distinct CDR3 sequences, roughly a tenth of them singletons. The gene calls are TRBV20-1 and TRBJ2-1; possible D gene TRBD2, 6 bases. Material: PBMCs, obtained before TCRalphabeta/CD19-depleted stem cell transplant. This TCR was sampled from a child aged 2 to 10 with inherited bone marrow failure, due to receive a stem cell transplant. CDR3 nucleotides: TGCAGTGCTAGTGTGGGACTCCGGCAGTTCTTC. It encodes CSASVGLRQFF.